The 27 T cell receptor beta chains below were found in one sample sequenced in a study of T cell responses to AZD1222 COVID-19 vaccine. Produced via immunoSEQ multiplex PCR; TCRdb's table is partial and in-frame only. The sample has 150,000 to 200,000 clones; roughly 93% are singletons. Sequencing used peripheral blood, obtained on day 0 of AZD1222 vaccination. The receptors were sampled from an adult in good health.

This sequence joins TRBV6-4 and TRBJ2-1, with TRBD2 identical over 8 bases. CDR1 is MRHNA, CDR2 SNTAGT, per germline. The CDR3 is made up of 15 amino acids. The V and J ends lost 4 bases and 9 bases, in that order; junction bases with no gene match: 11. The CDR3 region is CASSVRTSPGGEQFF. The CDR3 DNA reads TGTGCCAGCAGTGTCCGGACTAGCCCGGGCGGTGAGCAGTTCTTC.

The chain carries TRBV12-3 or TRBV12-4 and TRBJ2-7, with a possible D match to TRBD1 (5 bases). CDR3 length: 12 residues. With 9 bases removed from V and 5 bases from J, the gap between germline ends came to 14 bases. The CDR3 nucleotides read TGTGCCAGGAAAGGGGTCCCCAACGAGCAGTACTTC. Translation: CARKGVPNEQYF.

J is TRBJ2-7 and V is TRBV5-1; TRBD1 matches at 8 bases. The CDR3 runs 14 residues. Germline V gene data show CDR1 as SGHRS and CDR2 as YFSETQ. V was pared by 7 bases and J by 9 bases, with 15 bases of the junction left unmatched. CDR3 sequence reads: CASGSGTGAQGQYF. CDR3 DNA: TGCGCCAGCGGTTCCGGGACAGGAGCCCAGGGGCAGTACTTC. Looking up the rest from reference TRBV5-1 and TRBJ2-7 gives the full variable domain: KAGVTQTPRYLIKTRGQQVTLSCSPISGHRSVSWYQQTPGQGLQFLFEYFSETQRNKGNFPGRFSGRQFSNSRSEMNVSTLELGDSALYLCASGSGTGAQGQYFGPGTRLTVT.

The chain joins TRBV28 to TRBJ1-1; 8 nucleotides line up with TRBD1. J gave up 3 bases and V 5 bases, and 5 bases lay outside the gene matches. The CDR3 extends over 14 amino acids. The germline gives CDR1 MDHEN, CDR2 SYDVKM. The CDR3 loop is CASSRATGDTEAFF. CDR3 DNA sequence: TGTGCCAGCAGTCGCGCGACAGGGGACACTGAAGCTTTCTTT. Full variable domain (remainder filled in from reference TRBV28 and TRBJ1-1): DVKVTQSSRYLVKRTGEKVFLECVQDMDHENMFWYRQDPGLGLRLIYFSYDVKMKEKGDIPEGYSVSREKKERFSLILESASTNQTSMYLCASSRATGDTEAFFGQGTRLTVV.

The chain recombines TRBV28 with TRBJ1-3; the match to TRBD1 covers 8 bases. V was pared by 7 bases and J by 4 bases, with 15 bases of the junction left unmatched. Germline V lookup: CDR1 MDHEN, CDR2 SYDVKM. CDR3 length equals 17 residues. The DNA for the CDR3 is TGTGCCAGCAACTCAGGGCCCGGGACAGGTACGGGAAACACCATATATTTT. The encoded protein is CASNSGPGTGTGNTIYF.

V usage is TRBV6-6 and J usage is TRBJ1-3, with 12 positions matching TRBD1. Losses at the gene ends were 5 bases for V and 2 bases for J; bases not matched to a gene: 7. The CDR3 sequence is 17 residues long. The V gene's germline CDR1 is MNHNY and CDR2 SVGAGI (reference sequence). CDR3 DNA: TGTGCCAGCAGTCTGCAGGGACAGGGGGCGCCTGGAAACACCATATATTTT. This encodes CASSLQGQGAPGNTIYF.

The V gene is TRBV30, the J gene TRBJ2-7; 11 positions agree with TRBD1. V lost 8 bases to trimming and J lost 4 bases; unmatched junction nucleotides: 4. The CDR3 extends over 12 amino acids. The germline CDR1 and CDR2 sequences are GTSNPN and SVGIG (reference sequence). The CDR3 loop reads CARGQGEYEQYF. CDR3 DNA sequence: TGTGCCAGGGGACAGGGGGAATACGAGCAGTACTTC.

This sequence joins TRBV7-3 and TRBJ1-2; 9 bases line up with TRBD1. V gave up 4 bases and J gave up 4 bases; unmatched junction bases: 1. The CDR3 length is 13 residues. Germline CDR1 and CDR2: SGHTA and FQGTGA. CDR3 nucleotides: TGTGCCAGCAGCTCGGACAGGGGCTATGGCTACACCTTC. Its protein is CASSSDRGYGYTF.

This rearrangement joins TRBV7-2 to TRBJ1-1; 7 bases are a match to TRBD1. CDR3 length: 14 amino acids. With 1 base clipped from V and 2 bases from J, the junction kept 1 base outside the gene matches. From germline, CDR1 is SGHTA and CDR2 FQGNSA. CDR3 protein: CASSLGDRNTEAFF. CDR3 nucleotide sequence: TGTGCCAGCAGCTTAGGGGACAGAAACACTGAAGCTTTCTTT.

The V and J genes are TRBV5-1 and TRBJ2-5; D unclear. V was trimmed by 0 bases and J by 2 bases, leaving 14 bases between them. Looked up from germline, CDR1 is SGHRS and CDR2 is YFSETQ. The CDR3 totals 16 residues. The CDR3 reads CASSLGIGQAQETQYF. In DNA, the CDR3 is TGCGCCAGCAGCTTGGGCATAGGGCAGGCGCAAGAGACCCAGTACTTC.

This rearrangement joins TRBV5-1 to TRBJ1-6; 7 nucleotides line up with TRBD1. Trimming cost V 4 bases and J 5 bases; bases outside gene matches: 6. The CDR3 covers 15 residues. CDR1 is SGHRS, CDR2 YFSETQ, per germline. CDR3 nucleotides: TGCGCCAGCAGCCTTGACAGGGCACATAATTCACCCCTCCACTTT. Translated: CASSLDRAHNSPLHF.

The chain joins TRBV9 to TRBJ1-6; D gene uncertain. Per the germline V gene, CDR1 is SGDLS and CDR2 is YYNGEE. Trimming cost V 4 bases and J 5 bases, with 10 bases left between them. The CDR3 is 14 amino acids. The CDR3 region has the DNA TGTGCCAGCAGCCCCACTCAGAATAATTCACCCCTCCACTTT. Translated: CASSPTQNNSPLHF.

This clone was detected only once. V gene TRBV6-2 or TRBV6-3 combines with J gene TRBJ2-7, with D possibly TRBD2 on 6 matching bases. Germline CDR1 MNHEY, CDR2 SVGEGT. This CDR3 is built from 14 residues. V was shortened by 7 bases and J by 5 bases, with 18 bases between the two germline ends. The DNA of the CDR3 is TGTGCCAGCACCCCCAGCGGGCCCGCCAACGAGCAGTACTTC. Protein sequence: CASTPSGPANEQYF.

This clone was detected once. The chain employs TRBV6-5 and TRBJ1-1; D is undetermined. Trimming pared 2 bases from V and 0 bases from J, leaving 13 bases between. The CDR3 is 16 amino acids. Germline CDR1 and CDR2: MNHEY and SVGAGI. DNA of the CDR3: TGTGCCAGCAGTTACCGGCAGCTGGGCATGAACACTGAAGCTTTCTTT. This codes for CASSYRQLGMNTEAFF.

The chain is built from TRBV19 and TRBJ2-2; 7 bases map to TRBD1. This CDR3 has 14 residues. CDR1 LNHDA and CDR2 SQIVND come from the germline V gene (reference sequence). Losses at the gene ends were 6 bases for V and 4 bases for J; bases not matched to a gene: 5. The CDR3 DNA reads TGTGCCAGTAGCGCGACAGGGATCACCGGGGAGCTGTTTTTT. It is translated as CASSATGITGELFF.

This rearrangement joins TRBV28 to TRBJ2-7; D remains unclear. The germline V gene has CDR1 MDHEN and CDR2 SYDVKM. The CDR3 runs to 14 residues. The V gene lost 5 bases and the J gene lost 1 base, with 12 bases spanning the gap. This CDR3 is CASSGNYRSYEQYF. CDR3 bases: TGTGCCAGCAGTGGGAATTATCGTTCCTACGAGCAGTACTTC.

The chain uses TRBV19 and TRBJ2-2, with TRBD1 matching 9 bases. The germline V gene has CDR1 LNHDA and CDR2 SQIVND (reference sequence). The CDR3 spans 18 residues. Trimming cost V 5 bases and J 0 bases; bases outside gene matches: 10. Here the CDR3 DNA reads TGTGCCAGTAGTCCTCACTCACAGGGGGCGACGAACACCGGGGAGCTGTTTTTT. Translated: CASSPHSQGATNTGELFF.

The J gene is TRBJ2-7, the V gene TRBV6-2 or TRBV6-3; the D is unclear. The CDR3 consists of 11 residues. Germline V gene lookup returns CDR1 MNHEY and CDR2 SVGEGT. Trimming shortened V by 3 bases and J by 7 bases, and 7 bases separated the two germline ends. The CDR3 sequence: CASSYSSEQYF. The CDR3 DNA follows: TGTGCCAGCAGTTATAGCTCTGAGCAGTACTTC.

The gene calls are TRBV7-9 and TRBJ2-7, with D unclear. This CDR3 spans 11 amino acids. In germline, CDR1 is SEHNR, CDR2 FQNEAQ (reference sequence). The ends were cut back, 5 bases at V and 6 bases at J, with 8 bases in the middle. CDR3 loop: CASSPLGEQYF. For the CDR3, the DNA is TGTGCCAGCAGCCCTCTCGGCGAGCAGTACTTC.

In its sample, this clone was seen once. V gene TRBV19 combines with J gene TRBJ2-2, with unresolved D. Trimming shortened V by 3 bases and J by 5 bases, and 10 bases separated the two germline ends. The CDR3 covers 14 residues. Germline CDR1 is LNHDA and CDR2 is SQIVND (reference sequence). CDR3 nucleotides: TGTGCCAGTAGTATCGCAAGAACGACCGGGGAGCTGTTTTTT. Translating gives CASSIARTTGELFF. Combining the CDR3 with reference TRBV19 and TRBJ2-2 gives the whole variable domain DGGITQSPKYLFRKEGQNVTLSCEQNLNHDAMYWYRQDPGQGLRLIYYSQIVNDFQKGDIAEGYSVSREKKESFPLTVTSAQKNPTAFYLCASSIARTTGELFFGEGSRLTVL.

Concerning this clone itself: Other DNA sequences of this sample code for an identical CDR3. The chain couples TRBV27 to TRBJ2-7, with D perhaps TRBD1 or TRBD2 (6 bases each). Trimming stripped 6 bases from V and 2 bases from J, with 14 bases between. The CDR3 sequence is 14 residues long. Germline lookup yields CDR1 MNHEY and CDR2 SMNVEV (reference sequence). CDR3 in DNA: TGTGCCAGCAGCCCCTCTCGGGGGCCCTACGAGCAGTACTTC. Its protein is CASSPSRGPYEQYF.

CDR3 amino acids: CASSEGPHPSDEQYF. The CDR3 bases are TGTGCCAGCAGTGAAGGTCCACACCCTTCCGACGAGCAGTACTTC. V usage is TRBV6-1 and J usage is TRBJ2-7; D call uncertain. Germline V gene sequence: CDR1 MNHNS, CDR2 SASEGT. The V end lost 1 base, the J end lost 5 bases, and 15 bases lay between the germline ends. The CDR3 length is 15 residues.

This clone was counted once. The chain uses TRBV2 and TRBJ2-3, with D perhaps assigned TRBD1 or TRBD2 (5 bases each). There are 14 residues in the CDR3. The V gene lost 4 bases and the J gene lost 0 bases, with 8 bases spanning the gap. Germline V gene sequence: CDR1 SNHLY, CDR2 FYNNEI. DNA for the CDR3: TGTGCCAGCAGTGCCGGGGACAGCACAGATACGCAGTATTTT. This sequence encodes CASSAGDSTDTQYF.

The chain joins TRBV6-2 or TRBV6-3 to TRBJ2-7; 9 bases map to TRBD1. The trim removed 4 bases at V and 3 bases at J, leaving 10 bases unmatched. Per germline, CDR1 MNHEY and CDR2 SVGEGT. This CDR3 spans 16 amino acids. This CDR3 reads CASSSYPGTGYYEQYF. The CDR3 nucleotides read TGTGCCAGCAGTTCCTACCCCGGGACAGGGTACTACGAGCAGTACTTC.

CDR3: CAISYSPLAGATDTQYF. For the CDR3, the DNA is TGTGCCATCAGTTATTCTCCGCTAGCGGGGGCCACAGATACGCAGTATTTT. This chain links TRBV10-3 with TRBJ2-3, with TRBD2 matching over 10 bases. In germline, CDR1 is ENHRY, CDR2 SYGVKD. This CDR3 region has 17 residues. With V trimmed by 5 bases and J by 2 bases, 10 bases remained unmatched.

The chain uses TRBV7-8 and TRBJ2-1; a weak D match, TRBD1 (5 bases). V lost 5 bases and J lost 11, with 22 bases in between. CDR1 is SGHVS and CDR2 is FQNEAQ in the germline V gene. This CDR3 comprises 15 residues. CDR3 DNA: TGTGCCAGCAGCCTTATGGTCCAGGGTATAGTCCAGCAGTTCTTC. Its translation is CASSLMVQGIVQQFF. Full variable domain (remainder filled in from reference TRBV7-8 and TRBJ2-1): GAGVSQSPRYKVAKRGQDVALRCDPISGHVSLFWYQQALGQGPEFLTYFQNEAQLDKSGLPSDRFFAERPEGSVSTLKIQRTQQEDSAVYLCASSLMVQGIVQQFFGPGTRLTVL.

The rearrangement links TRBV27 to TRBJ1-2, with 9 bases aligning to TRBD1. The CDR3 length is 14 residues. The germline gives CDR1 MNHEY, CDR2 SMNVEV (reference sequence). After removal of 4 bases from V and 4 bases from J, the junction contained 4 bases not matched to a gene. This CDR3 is CASSSGTGRYGYTF. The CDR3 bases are TGTGCCAGCAGTTCCGGGACAGGGCGCTATGGCTACACCTTC.